This T cell receptor (beta chain) appears in the sequencing data of a study of CD8+CD57+ T cells in acquired aplastic anemia. About the study: Sorted CD4+ and CD8+ cells yielded DNA averaging approximately 3.4 ug. Study results and caveats: For CD8+ Simpson's diversity, patients and controls showed no significant difference.

V lost 4 bases and J lost 1, with 5 bases in between. Germline V lookup: CDR1 LGHDT, CDR2 YNNKEL (reference sequence). This CDR3 region has 13 residues. Profiling of TCR beta VDJ combinations and CDR3 sequences used genomic DNA as template. TCRdb reprocessed the reads with MiXCR, giving one entry per CDR3 protein. This table holds 400,000 to 450,000 distinct CDR3 sequences, 65% to 75% found once. In the case of this clonotype: As yet, its antigen is unknown.

The sequencing sample was made of sorted CD4+, CD8+, or CD8+CD57+ T cells (not recorded which) from PBMCs. This chain links TRBV3-1 with TRBJ2-4; unclear D gene. This clonotype was obtained from a human donor in good health, serving as a control. The CDR3 DNA reads as TGTGCCAGCAGCCCCCTCGCCAAAAACATTCAGTACTTC. Its translation is CASSPLAKNIQYF.